This T cell receptor (beta chain) was captured in a study of ipilimumab plus nivolumab after autologous stem cell transplantation. Study background: Typical patient got four to six ipilimumab doses and 7 or 8 nivolumab doses (median). DLBCL patients had primary refractory or relapsed disease.

Generated by immunoSEQ multiplex PCR, the TCRdb table keeps only in-frame clones and is missing some. The sample includes over 75,000 clones, 75% to 85% of them seen just once. This sequence was found in a male donor with diffuse large B-cell lymphoma. This sample comprised PBMCs, obtained in a trial of ipilimumab plus nivolumab as post-transplant consolidation.

CDR3 nucleotide sequence: TGTGCCACCAGCAGTCCGTCTCCCTCCTACGAGCAGTACTTC. This gives the protein CATSSPSPSYEQYF. This sequence joins TRBV15 and TRBJ2-7; D gene unclear. CDR3 size: 14 residues. V was pared by 3 bases and J by 0 bases, with 9 bases between. The germline V gene encodes CDR1 LNHNV and CDR2 YYDKDF (reference sequence).